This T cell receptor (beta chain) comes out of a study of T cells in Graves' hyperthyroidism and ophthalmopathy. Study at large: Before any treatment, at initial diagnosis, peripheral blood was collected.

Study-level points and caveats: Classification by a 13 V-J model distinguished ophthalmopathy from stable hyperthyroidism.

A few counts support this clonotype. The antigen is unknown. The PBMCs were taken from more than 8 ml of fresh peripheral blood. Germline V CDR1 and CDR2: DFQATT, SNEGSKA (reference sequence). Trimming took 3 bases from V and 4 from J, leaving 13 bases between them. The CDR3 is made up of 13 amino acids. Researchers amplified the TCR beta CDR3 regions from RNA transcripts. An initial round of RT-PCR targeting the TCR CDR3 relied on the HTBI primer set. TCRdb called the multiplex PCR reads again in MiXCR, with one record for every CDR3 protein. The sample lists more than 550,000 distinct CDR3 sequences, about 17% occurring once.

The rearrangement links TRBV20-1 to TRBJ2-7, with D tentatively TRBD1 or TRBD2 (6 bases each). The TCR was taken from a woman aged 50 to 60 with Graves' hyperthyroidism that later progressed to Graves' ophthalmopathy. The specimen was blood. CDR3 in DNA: TGCAGTGCTAGGAGGGGGACTGATTACGAGCAGTACTTC. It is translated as CSARRGTDYEQYF.